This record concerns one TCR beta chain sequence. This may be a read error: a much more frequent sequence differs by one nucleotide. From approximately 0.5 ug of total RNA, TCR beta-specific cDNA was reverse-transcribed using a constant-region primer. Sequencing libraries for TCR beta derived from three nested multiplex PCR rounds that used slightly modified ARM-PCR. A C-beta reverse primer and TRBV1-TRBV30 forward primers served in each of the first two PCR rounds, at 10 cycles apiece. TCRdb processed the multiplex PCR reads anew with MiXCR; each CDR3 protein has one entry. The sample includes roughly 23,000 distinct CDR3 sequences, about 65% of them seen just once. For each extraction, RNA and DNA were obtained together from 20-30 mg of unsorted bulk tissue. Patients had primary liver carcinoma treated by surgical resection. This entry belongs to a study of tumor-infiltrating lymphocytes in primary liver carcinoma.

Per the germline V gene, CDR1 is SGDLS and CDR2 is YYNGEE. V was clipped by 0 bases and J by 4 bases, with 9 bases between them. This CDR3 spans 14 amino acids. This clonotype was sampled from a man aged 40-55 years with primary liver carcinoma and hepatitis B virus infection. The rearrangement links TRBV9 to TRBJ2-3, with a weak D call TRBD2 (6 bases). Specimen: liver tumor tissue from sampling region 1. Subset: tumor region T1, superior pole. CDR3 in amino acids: CASSVASGADTQYF. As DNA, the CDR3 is TGTGCCAGCAGCGTAGCTTCGGGGGCAGATACGCAGTATTTT.